Sequencing of this T cell receptor (beta chain) was carried out in a study of T cells in Graves' hyperthyroidism and ophthalmopathy. Study summary: At the time of initial diagnosis and before any treatment, peripheral blood was collected.

In this sample, this clonotype turned up once. RNA transcripts yielded amplified TCR beta CDR3 regions. First-round RT-PCR of the TCR CDR3 relied on the HTBI primer set. MiXCR was run by TCRdb on the multiplex PCR reads, yielding one entry per CDR3 protein. This sample has about 590,000 distinct CDR3 sequences, with less than 20% found just once. The germline V gene encodes CDR1 SGHTA and CDR2 FQGTGA. The CDR3 runs to 19 residues. Trimming took 5 bases from V and 2 from J; bases not matched to a gene: 12. The source material was blood. The chain has TRBV7-3 and TRBJ2-2, with 12 nucleotides matching TRBD2. The sequence derives from a woman in her twenties or thirties with Graves' hyperthyroidism. CDR3 sequence (DNA): TGTGCCAGCAGCCACGACCGGACTAGCGGGACGAAAAACACCGGGGAGCTGTTTTTT. Its protein product is CASSHDRTSGTKNTGELFF.